What follows are 21 T cell receptor beta chains derived from one specimen sequenced in a study of glioma-infiltrating T cells. Using RNA template, CDR3s of TCR alpha and beta were amplified with iRepertoire arm-PCR. MiXCR was run by TCRdb on the multiplex PCR reads, yielding one entry per CDR3 protein. Among 100,000 to 150,000 distinct CDR3 sequences, 24% were seen once, and the ten largest hold 27%. Sequenced input: glioma tissue, nonneoplastic brain tissue, or PBMCs (not recorded which). These receptors all come from a human donor with low-grade glioma or glioblastoma, undergoing nonglioma brain surgery, or in good health (not recorded which).

This clonotype has at least ten counts. This chain connects TRBV20-1 to TRBJ1-2; a weak D match, TRBD1 (5 bases). Per the germline V gene, CDR1 is DFQATT and CDR2 is SNEGSKA (reference sequence). There are 12 residues in the CDR3. Trimming shortened V by 6 bases and J by 6 bases, and 14 bases separated the two germline ends. Here the CDR3 DNA reads TGCAGTGCCACTCGAGGGACGGATGGCTACACCTTC. Its protein is CSATRGTDGYTF.

This clonotype was seen a handful of times. This chain uses TRBV7-3 with TRBJ1-3, with D perhaps matching TRBD1 (6 bases). Trimming shortened V by 0 bases and J by 2 bases, and 8 bases separated the two germline ends. The CDR3 is 15 amino acids. In germline, CDR1 is SGHTA, CDR2 FQGTGA. The DNA for the CDR3 is TGTGCCAGCAGCTTAACGCCAGGGGCTGGAAACACCATATATTTT. Its protein is CASSLTPGAGNTIYF.

This clonotype appeared a few times. The J gene is TRBJ1-2, the V gene TRBV14; D not certain. V lost 3 bases, J lost 8 bases, and 10 bases lay in between. The CDR3 spans 12 residues. Germline V gene sequence: CDR1 SGHDN, CDR2 FVKESK. This CDR3 is CASSQRAWGYTF. CDR3 nucleotides: TGTGCCAGCAGCCAGAGGGCGTGGGGCTACACCTTC.

This clonotype was seen more than once but under ten times. The chain joins TRBV2 to TRBJ1-2, with 12 bases fitting TRBD1. V trimming: 3 bases; J trimming: 8 bases; junction bases outside the gene matches: 7. Germline loops: CDR1 SNHLY, CDR2 FYNNEI. This CDR3 comprises 15 residues. The DNA of the CDR3 is TGTGCCAGCAGTGATAAGGGACAGGGGGCGCGAGGCTACACCTTC. Translating gives CASSDKGQGARGYTF.

This clonotype appeared many times. The chain joins TRBV7-9 to TRBJ2-1; D call uncertain. Germline assignment: CDR1 SEHNR and CDR2 FQNEAQ (reference sequence). This CDR3 is 12 amino acids long. Between the trimmed V and J ends, which lost 5 bases and 12 bases, there was a span of 14 bases. The CDR3, as DNA: TGTGCCAGCAGCCCAAATTTCGACTGGCAGTTCTTC. Translation: CASSPNFDWQFF.

This sequence joins TRBV10-3 and TRBJ2-5; 8 bases align to TRBD2. Trimming removed 2 bases from V and 2 bases from J; junction bases left unmatched: 4. Germline CDR1 and CDR2: ENHRY and SYGVKD. The CDR3 contains 15 residues. The CDR3 region is CAISEPQRGQETQYF. CDR3 DNA: TGTGCCATCAGTGAGCCCCAGCGGGGGCAAGAGACCCAGTACTTC.

This clonotype appeared a few times. The rearrangement links TRBV10-3 to TRBJ1-1; TRBD1 might be the D (5 bases). Germline V gives CDR1 ENHRY, CDR2 SYGVKD. Trimming removed 2 bases at V and 4 bases at J, with 20 bases between. The CDR3 runs 17 residues. CDR3 nucleotide sequence: TGTGCCATCAGTGAGGGTGACAGTTACGCTGGGGGCACTGAAGCTTTCTTT. Amino acid sequence: CAISEGDSYAGGTEAFF.

This clonotype showed up just a few times. V usage is TRBV10-3 and J usage is TRBJ2-3, with D possibly TRBD1 on 6 matching bases. The V end was cut by 6 bases, the J end by 6 bases, with 25 bases between. Germline V gene sequence: CDR1 ENHRY, CDR2 SYGVKD. The CDR3 is made up of 17 amino acids. In DNA, the CDR3 is TGTGCCATCAGGGGAGAGGCAACAGGGATAACGGGGGATACGCAGTATTTT. It is translated as CAIRGEATGITGDTQYF.

The genes are TRBV7-8 and TRBJ2-7, with D possibly called TRBD1 or TRBD2 (6 bases each). This CDR3 has 17 residues. V was shortened by 1 base and J by 4 bases, with 20 bases between the two germline ends. The germline CDR1 and CDR2 sequences are SGHVS and FQNEAQ. For the CDR3, the DNA is TGTGCCAGCAGCTTAGAGGGGGGCAGGGGCGCGGGATACGAGCAGTACGTC. Encoded protein: CASSLEGGRGAGYEQYV.

This clonotype occurred many times. V usage is TRBV20-1 and J usage is TRBJ2-7, with 12 bases identical to TRBD1. CDR1 is DFQATT, CDR2 SNEGSKA, per germline (reference sequence). The CDR3 contains 17 residues. The junction had 11 bases not matched to a gene; V was cut back by 2 bases and J by 3 bases. CDR3 sequence (DNA): TGCAGTGCTAGAATGGGGGGACAGGGGGCGCTGGGCTACGAGCAGTACGTC. Its translation: CSARMGGQGALGYEQYV.

This clonotype was detected a few times. The chain recombines TRBV6-1 with TRBJ2-4, with 8 positions matching TRBD1. With 6 bases clipped from V and 1 base from J, the junction kept 8 bases outside the gene matches. Germline V gene data show CDR1 as MNHNS and CDR2 as SASEGT. The length of the CDR3 is 16 residues. Here the CDR3 DNA reads TGTGCCAGCAGGGGACAGGCTACCCAGGCCAAAAACATTCAGTACTTC. As protein: CASRGQATQAKNIQYF.

V gene TRBV7-3 combines with J gene TRBJ2-3; TRBD1 matches 12 bases. The CDR3 is 16 residues long. V was pared by 5 bases and J by 6 bases, with 9 bases of the junction left unmatched. Germline lookup yields CDR1 SGHTA and CDR2 FQGTGA. The CDR3 nucleotides read TGTGCCAGCAGCACCTCATCCGGGACAGGGGGCGATACGCAGTATTTT. Translation gives CASSTSSGTGGDTQYF.

The CDR3 bases are TGTGCCAGCAGCCGAGACCATGCGGGGGGGGATAATGAGCAGTTCTTC. It is translated as CASSRDHAGGDNEQFF. The V and J genes are TRBV4-2 and TRBJ2-1, with 9 bases aligning to TRBD2. This CDR3 has 16 amino acids. CDR1 and CDR2 from the germline V gene are LGHNA and YNFKEQ. Unmatched junction bases numbered 11, after V lost 4 bases and J lost 7 bases.

This chain links TRBV18 with TRBJ1-2, with a weak D call TRBD1 (5 bases). From germline, CDR1 is KGHSH and CDR2 LQKENI. The CDR3 has 15 residues. Deletions cut 0 bases from V and 4 bases from J, with 12 bases between. The CDR3 nucleotides read TGTGCCAGCTCACCACCTGGGACGGAACCCTATGGCTACACCTTC. This codes for CASSPPGTEPYGYTF.

The genes are TRBV11-2 and TRBJ2-7, with D maybe TRBD2 (5 bases). Germline CDR1 SGHAT, CDR2 FQNNGV. V was shortened by 4 bases and J by 6 bases, with 13 bases between the two germline ends. This CDR3 contains 13 residues. The CDR3 sequence: CASSSFGIREQYV. The CDR3 DNA sequence: TGTGCCAGCAGCTCCTTCGGGATTCGCGAGCAGTACGTC.

A few counts support this clonotype. V and J are TRBV6-1 and TRBJ1-2; D is perhaps TRBD1 (5 bases). The CDR3 is 15 residues long. The germline V gene has CDR1 MNHNS and CDR2 SASEGT. V was pared by 7 bases and J by 7 bases, with 22 bases between. The CDR3 DNA sequence: TGTGCCAGCACCCGCGGGGGGAATGGTAGGAGTGGCTACACCTTC. This encodes CASTRGGNGRSGYTF.

The chain links TRBV7-6 to TRBJ2-2; D is undetermined. V was shortened by 1 base and J by 0 bases, with 9 bases between the two germline ends. The CDR3 consists of 16 residues. Germline V gives CDR1 SGHVS, CDR2 FNYEAQ. The CDR3 spells CASSLVGGSNTGELFF. Here the CDR3 DNA reads TGTGCCAGCAGCTTAGTCGGCGGATCGAACACCGGGGAGCTGTTTTTT. Based on the CDR3 plus reference TRBV7-6 and TRBJ2-2, the full variable domain is GAGVSQSPRYKVTKRGQDVALRCDPISGHVSLYWYRQALGQGPEFLTYFNYEAQQDKSGLPNDRFSAERPEGSISTLTIQRTEQRDSAMYRCASSLVGGSNTGELFFGEGSRLTVL.

The chain combines TRBV11-2 with TRBJ1-1; D is ambiguous. The CDR3 has 15 residues. From germline, CDR1 is SGHAT and CDR2 FQNNGV. The V gene lost 0 bases and the J gene lost 1 base, with 9 bases spanning the gap. CDR3 in DNA: TGTGCCAGCAGCTTAGATCCCCTCAGGAACACTGAAGCTTTCTTT. It specifies CASSLDPLRNTEAFF. Variable domain in full (rest from reference TRBV11-2 and TRBJ1-1): EAGVAQSPRYKIIEKRQSVAFWCNPISGHATLYWYQQILGQGPKLLIQFQNNGVVDDSQLPKDRFSAERLKGVDSTLKIQPAKLEDSAVYLCASSLDPLRNTEAFFGQGTRLTVV.

The chain links TRBV5-1 to TRBJ1-1; D not certain. Germline V gives CDR1 SGHRS, CDR2 YFSETQ. This CDR3 has 13 amino acids. Deletions cut 1 base from V and 2 bases from J, with 6 bases between. The CDR3 sequence is CASSLSANTEAFF. The CDR3 DNA reads TGCGCCAGCAGCTTGTCGGCAAACACTGAAGCTTTCTTT. The full variable domain, its missing parts supplied by reference TRBV5-1 and TRBJ1-1, is KAGVTQTPRYLIKTRGQQVTLSCSPISGHRSVSWYQQTPGQGLQFLFEYFSETQRNKGNFPGRFSGRQFSNSRSEMNVSTLELGDSALYLCASSLSANTEAFFGQGTRLTVV.

Only a few counts were recorded for this clonotype. V gene TRBV6-6 combines with J gene TRBJ2-2; no clear D. The germline gives CDR1 MNHNY, CDR2 SVGAGI (reference sequence). Trimming stripped 0 bases from V and 1 base from J, with 3 bases between. CDR3 length equals 14 residues. The chain's CDR3 is CASSYSGNTGELFF. The DNA for the CDR3 is TGTGCCAGCAGTTACTCGGGGAACACCGGGGAGCTGTTTTTT.

The chain has TRBV11-2 and TRBJ1-5; TRBD1 matches 7 bases. Germline CDR1 and CDR2: SGHAT and FQNNGV. V shed 5 bases and J 3 bases; nucleotides not matched to a gene: 4. This CDR3 has 14 residues. The DNA of the CDR3 is TGTGCCAGCAGCCTCCAGGGGGACAATCAGCCCCAGCATTTT. This codes for CASSLQGDNQPQHF.